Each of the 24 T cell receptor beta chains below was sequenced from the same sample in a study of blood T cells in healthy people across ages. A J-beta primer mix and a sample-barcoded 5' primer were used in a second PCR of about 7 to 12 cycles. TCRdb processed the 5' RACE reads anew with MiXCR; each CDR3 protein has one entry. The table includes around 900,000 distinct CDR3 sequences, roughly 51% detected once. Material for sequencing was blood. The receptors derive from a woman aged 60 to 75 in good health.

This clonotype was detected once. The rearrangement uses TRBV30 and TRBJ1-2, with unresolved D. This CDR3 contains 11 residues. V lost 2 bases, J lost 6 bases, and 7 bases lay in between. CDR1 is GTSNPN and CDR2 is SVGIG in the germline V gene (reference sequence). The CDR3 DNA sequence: TGTGCCTGGAGTTTGGGTGATGGCTACACCTTC. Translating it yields CAWSLGDGYTF.

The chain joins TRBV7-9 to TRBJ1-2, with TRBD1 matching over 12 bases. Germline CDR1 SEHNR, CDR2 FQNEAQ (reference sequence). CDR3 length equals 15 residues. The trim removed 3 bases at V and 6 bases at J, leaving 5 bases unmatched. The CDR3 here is CASSFPGQGAHGYTF. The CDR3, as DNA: TGTGCCAGCAGCTTTCCGGGACAGGGGGCTCATGGCTACACCTTC.

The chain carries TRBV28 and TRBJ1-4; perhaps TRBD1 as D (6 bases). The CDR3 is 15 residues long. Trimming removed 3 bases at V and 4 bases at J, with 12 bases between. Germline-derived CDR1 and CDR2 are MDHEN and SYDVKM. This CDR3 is CASSFNTGLNEKLFF. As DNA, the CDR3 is TGTGCCAGCAGTTTCAACACAGGGCTTAATGAAAAACTGTTTTTT.

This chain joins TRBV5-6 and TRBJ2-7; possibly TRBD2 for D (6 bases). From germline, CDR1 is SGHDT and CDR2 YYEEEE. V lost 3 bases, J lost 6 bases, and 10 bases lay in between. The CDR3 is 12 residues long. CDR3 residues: CASSSWDFEQYF. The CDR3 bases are TGTGCCAGCAGCTCCTGGGACTTCGAGCAGTACTTC.

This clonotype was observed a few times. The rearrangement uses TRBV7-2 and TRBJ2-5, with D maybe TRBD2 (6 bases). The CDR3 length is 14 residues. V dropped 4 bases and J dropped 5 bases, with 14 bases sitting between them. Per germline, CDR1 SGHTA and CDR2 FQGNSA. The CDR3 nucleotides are TGTGCCAGCAGCTCCGCGGGGAGGAAGGAGACCCAGTACTTC. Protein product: CASSSAGRKETQYF.

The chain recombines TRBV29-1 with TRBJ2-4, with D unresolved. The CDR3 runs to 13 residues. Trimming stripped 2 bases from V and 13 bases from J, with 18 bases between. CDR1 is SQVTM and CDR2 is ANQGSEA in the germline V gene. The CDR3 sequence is CSVEIEARVRQYF. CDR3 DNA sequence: TGCAGCGTTGAAATCGAAGCGAGAGTTAGGCAGTACTTC.

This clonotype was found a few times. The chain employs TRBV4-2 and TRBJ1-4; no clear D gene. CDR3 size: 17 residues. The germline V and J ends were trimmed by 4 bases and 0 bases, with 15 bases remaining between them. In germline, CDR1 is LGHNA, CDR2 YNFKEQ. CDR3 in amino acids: CASSPLGSGTTNEKLFF. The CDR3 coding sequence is TGTGCCAGCAGCCCCCTCGGCAGTGGAACAACTAATGAAAAACTGTTTTTT.

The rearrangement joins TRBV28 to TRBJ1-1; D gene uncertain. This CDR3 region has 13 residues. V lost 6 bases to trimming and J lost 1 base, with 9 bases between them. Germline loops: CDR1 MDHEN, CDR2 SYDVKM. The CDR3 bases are TGTGCCAGCAGAACGACTCCGAACACTGAAGCTTTCTTT. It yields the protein CASRTTPNTEAFF.

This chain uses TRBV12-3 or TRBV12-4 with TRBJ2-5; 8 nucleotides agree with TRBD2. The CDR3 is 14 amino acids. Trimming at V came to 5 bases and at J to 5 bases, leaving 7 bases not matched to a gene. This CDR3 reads CASSPTSEGETQYF. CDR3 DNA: TGTGCCAGCAGTCCGACTAGCGAGGGTGAGACCCAGTACTTC.

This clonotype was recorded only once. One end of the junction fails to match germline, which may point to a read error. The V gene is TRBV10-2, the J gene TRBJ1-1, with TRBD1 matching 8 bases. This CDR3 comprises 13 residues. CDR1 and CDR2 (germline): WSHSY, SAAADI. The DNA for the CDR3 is TGCGCCAGCATGCCCCAGGGGGCCACTGGAGCTTTCTTT. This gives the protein CASMPQGATGAFF.

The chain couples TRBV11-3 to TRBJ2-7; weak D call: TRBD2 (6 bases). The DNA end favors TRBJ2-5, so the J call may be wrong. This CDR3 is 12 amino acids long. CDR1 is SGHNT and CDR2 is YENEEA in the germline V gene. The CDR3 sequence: CASSPPAGTQYF. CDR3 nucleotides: TGTGCCAGCAGCCCCCCAGCGGGGACCCAGTACTTC.

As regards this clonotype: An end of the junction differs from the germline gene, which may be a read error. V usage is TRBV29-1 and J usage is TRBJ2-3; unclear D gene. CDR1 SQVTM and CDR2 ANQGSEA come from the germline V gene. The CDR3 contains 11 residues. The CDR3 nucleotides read TGCAGCGTGGAAGGGTCCGATACGCAGTATTTT. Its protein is CSVEGSDTQYF.

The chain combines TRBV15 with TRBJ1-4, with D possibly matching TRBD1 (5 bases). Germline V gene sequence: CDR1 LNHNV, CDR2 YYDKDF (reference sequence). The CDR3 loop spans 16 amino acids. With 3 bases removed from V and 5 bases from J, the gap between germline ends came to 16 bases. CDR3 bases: TGTGCCACCAGCAGTGGGAGAAGGGGTGGGAATGAAAAACTGTTTTTT. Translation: CATSSGRRGGNEKLFF.

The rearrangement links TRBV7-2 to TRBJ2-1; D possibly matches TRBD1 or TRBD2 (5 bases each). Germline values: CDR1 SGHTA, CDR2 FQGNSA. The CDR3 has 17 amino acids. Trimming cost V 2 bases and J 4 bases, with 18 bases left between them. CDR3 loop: CASSLIGTQAGYNEQFF. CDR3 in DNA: TGTGCCAGCAGCTTAATCGGGACCCAGGCGGGTTACAATGAGCAGTTCTTC.

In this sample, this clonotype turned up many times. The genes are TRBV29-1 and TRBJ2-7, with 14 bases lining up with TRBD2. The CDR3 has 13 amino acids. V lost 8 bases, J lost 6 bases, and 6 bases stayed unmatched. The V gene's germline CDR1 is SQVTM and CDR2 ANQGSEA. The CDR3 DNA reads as TGCAGCACAAGACTAGCGGGAGGGTTCGAGCAGTACTTC. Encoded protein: CSTRLAGGFEQYF.

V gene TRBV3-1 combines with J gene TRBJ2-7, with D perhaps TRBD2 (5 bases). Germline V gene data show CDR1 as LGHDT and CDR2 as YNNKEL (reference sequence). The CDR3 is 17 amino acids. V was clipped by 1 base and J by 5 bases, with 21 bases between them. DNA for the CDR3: TGTGCCAGCAGCCAAGTTCCTAGCTTCAGATCATTAAACGAGCAGTACTTC. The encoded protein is CASSQVPSFRSLNEQYF.

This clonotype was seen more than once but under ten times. In DNA, the CDR3 is TGCAGTGCTAGAGATCGAGAGGGGATGGCGGGCGAGCAGTACTTC. It specifies CSARDREGMAGEQYF. The V call is TRBV20-1, the J call TRBJ2-5, with D perhaps TRBD1 or TRBD2 (5 bases each). The J call is uncertain, as TRBJ2-7 better fits the DNA end. The V gene's germline CDR1 is DFQATT and CDR2 SNEGSKA (reference sequence). This CDR3 has 15 amino acids.

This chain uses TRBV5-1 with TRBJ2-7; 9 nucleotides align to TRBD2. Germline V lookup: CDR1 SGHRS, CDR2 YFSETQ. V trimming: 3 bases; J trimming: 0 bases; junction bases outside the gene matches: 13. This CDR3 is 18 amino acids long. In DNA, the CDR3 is TGCGCCAGCAGCTATGGTAGTTGGCTAGCGGGAAACTCCTACGAGCAGTACTTC. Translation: CASSYGSWLAGNSYEQYF.

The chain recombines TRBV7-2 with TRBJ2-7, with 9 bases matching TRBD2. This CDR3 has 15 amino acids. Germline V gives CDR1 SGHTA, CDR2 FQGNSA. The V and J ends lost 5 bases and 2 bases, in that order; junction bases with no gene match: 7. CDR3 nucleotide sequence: TGTGCCAGCAGCCCAGGGACTAGCCGAACCTACGAGCAGTACTTC. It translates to CASSPGTSRTYEQYF.

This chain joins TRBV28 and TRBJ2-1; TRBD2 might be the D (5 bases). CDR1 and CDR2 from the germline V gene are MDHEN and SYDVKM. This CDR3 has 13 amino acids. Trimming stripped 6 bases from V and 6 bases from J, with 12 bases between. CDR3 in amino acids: CASRLAGINEQFF. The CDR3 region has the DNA TGTGCCAGCAGGCTCGCCGGGATCAATGAGCAGTTCTTC.

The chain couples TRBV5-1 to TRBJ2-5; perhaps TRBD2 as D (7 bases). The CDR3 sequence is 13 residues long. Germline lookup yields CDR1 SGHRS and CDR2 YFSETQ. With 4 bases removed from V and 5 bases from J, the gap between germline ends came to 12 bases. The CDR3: CASSKGGEETQYF. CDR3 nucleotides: TGCGCCAGCAGCAAGGGGGGGGAGGAGACCCAGTACTTC. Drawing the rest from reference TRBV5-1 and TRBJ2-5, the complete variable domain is KAGVTQTPRYLIKTRGQQVTLSCSPISGHRSVSWYQQTPGQGLQFLFEYFSETQRNKGNFPGRFSGRQFSNSRSEMNVSTLELGDSALYLCASSKGGEETQYFGPGTRLLVL.

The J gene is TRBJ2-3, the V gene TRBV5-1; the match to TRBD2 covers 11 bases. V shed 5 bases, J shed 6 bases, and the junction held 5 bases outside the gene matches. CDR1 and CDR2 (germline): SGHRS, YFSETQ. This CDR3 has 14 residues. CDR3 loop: CASRGLAGSDTQYF. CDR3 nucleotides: TGCGCCAGCAGAGGACTAGCGGGTTCGGATACGCAGTATTTT.

CDR3 DNA: TGCAGCGTTCTAGCGGGAGTAACCGGGGAGCTGTTTTTT. It yields the protein CSVLAGVTGELFF. The V gene is TRBV29-1, the J gene TRBJ2-2; 10 positions match TRBD2. CDR3 length: 13 amino acids. The V and J ends lost 5 bases and 5 bases, in that order; junction bases with no gene match: 2. Germline CDR1 is SQVTM and CDR2 is ANQGSEA.

CDR3 coding DNA: TGTGCCACCAGCAGAGTGGTCTCTGGGGCCAACGTCCTGACTTTC. Its protein product is CATSRVVSGANVLTF. The chain combines TRBV15 with TRBJ2-6; D ambiguous. Germline V gene data show CDR1 as LNHNV and CDR2 as YYDKDF (reference sequence). This CDR3 is built from 15 residues. The V and J ends lost 1 base and 0 bases respectively, with 4 bases between them.